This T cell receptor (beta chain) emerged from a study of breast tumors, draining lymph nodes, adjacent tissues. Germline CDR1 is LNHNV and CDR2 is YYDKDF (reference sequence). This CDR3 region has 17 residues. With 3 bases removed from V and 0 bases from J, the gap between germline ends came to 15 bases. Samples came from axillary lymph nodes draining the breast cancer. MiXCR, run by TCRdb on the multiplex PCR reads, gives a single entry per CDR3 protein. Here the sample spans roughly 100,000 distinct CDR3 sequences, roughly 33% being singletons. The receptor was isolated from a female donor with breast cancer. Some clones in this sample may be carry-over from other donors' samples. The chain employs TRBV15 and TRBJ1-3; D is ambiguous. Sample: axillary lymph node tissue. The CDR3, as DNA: TGTGCCACCAGCAGTGAATGGGGAGGGAACTCTGGAAACACCATATATTTT. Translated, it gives CATSSEWGGNSGNTIYF. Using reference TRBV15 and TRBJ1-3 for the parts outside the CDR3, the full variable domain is DAMVIQNPRYQVTQFGKPVTLSCSQTLNHNVMYWYQQKSSQAPKLLFHYYDKDFNNEADTPDNFQSRRPNTSFCFLDIRSPGLGDTAMYLCATSSEWGGNSGNTIYFGEGSWLTVV.